These 32 T cell receptor beta chains originate from one sample sequenced in a study of cytomegalovirus exposure and HLA in healthy donors. The primer mix had 60 Vbeta and 13 Jbeta primers. Some clones are missing from TCRdb's copy, which holds only in-frame ones; the method was immunoSEQ multiplex PCR. This sample carries about 110,000 clones, over 80% of them seen once, and the ten largest clones take 6% to 7.5%. The material sequenced was PBMCs. These receptors originate from a young man in good health and CMV-seronegative.

This sequence joins TRBV7-3 and TRBJ2-7, with 10 bases that match TRBD1. CDR1 is SGHTA, CDR2 FQGTGA, per germline. J gave up 3 bases and V 3 bases, and 2 bases lay outside the gene matches. The CDR3 runs to 14 residues. The CDR3 is CASSFGTGDYEQYF. In DNA, the CDR3 is TGTGCCAGCAGCTTCGGGACAGGGGACTACGAGCAGTACTTC.

This chain links TRBV11-3 with TRBJ1-4; D is unclear. V was pared by 1 base and J by 7 bases, with 7 bases between. The CDR3 loop spans 13 amino acids. The germline CDR1 and CDR2 sequences are SGHNT and YENEEA. CDR3 in amino acids: CASSLVAGEKLFF. In DNA, the CDR3 is TGTGCCAGCAGCTTAGTGGCAGGTGAAAAACTGTTTTTT.

This clone is a singleton in its sample. In nucleotides, the CDR3 is TGCGTCCCCAAGGGCAGGGGGGTAAATTCCACCGGGGAGCTGTTTTTT. Its protein product is CVPKGRGVNSTGELFF. The V and J genes are TRBV23-1 and TRBJ2-2; TRBD1 might be the D (7 bases). TRBV23-1 is sorted into the ORF group, with uncertain function. This CDR3 contains 16 residues.

The chain employs TRBV10-1 and TRBJ2-1; TRBD2 matches 9 bases. This CDR3 comprises 16 residues. With V trimmed by 4 bases and J by 6 bases, 10 bases remained unmatched. Germline lookup yields CDR1 WNHNN and CDR2 SYGVQD (reference sequence). The CDR3 coding sequence is TGCGCCAGCAGTGTTACCGGGACTAGCCTCTTCAATGAGCAGTTCTTC. Encoded protein: CASSVTGTSLFNEQFF.

This rearrangement joins TRBV27 to TRBJ2-3, with 7 bases identical to TRBD2. The CDR3 contains 15 residues. Germline V gene lookup returns CDR1 MNHEY and CDR2 SMNVEV (reference sequence). Trimming removed 8 bases from V and 3 bases from J; junction bases left unmatched: 11. CDR3 in DNA: TGTGCCAGCCATTTGGTGGGACTATCTACAGATACGCAGTATTTT. This gives the protein CASHLVGLSTDTQYF.

The table lists this clone with a count of one. This chain joins TRBV18 and TRBJ2-7; TRBD2 might be the D (5 bases). The CDR3 loop spans 16 amino acids. Germline V gives CDR1 KGHSH, CDR2 LQKENI. Trimming left V 4 bases short and J 6 bases short, with 22 bases between. The CDR3: CASSLPFQRRSGEQYF. The CDR3 DNA sequence: TGTGCCAGCTCACTCCCGTTCCAGCGCCGGAGCGGCGAGCAGTACTTC.

The chain joins TRBV28 to TRBJ1-5, with D maybe TRBD1 (6 bases). The CDR3 runs 13 residues. The V and J ends lost 5 bases and 5 bases respectively, with 10 bases between them. Germline CDR1 and CDR2: MDHEN and SYDVKM. The CDR3 nucleotides are TGTGCCAGCAGTGCAGGGGTCCATCAGCCCCAGCATTTT. Its protein product is CASSAGVHQPQHF.

The chain links TRBV6-5 to TRBJ1-2; TRBD1 agrees at 8 bases. The length of the CDR3 is 14 residues. J was trimmed by 10 bases and V by 2 bases; bases with no gene match: 9. Germline values: CDR1 MNHEY, CDR2 SVGAGI. The CDR3 DNA is TGTGCCAGCAGTTACACAGGACAGGGTGAGGTCTACACCTTC. Protein: CASSYTGQGEVYTF.

The chain uses TRBV9 and TRBJ2-2; TRBD2 is a possible D gene (6 bases). Trimming removed 4 bases from V and 1 base from J, with 11 bases in between. This CDR3 is 15 amino acids long. CDR1 and CDR2 from the germline V gene are SGDLS and YYNGEE. The CDR3 DNA reads as TGTGCCAGCAGCCCTGGGGGACTGAACACCGGGGAGCTGTTTTTT. It codes for CASSPGGLNTGELFF.

About this clone itself: One junction end does not reproduce the germline sequence, and a read error may be involved. The chain carries TRBV7-9 and TRBJ1-1; D is possibly TRBD1 (6 bases). The CDR3 runs to 12 residues. Germline assignment: CDR1 SEHNR and CDR2 FQNEAQ (reference sequence). The CDR3 DNA is TGTTCCAGCAGCTGGGGACAATCCGAAGCTTTCTTT. Amino acid sequence: CSSSWGQSEAFF.

This clone has a single count. The CDR3 region is CASSFTSGSYEQYF. In nucleotides, the CDR3 is TGTGCCAGCAGCTTTACTAGCGGCTCCTACGAGCAGTACTTC. This sequence joins TRBV11-2 and TRBJ2-7; 8 nucleotides match TRBD2. Germline assignment: CDR1 SGHAT and CDR2 FQNNGV. This CDR3 region has 14 residues. V gave up 3 bases and J gave up 0 bases; unmatched junction bases: 1. The full variable domain, with the rest looked up from reference TRBV11-2 and TRBJ2-7, is EAGVAQSPRYKIIEKRQSVAFWCNPISGHATLYWYQQILGQGPKLLIQFQNNGVVDDSQLPKDRFSAERLKGVDSTLKIQPAKLEDSAVYLCASSFTSGSYEQYFGPGTRLTVT.

This chain uses TRBV18 with TRBJ2-7; the match to TRBD1 covers 7 bases. Germline CDR1 reads KGHSH; CDR2 reads LQKENI. The CDR3 is made up of 14 amino acids. The V and J ends lost 3 bases and 5 bases, in that order; junction bases with no gene match: 7. This CDR3 is CASSPRQGEDEQYF. The CDR3 coding sequence is TGTGCCAGCTCACCCAGACAGGGAGAAGACGAGCAGTACTTC.

The V call is TRBV7-3, the J call TRBJ1-5, with 8 nucleotides matching TRBD1. Germline V lookup: CDR1 SGHTA, CDR2 FQGTGA. This CDR3 is built from 13 residues. V lost 5 bases and J lost 6; bases outside the gene matches: 3. In DNA, the CDR3 is TGTGCCAGCAGCCAGGACAGGGTTCAGCCCCAGCATTTT. Translated, it gives CASSQDRVQPQHF.

The CDR3 spells CASSQDPVTYEQYF. CDR3 nucleotide sequence: TGCGCCAGCAGCCAAGATCCAGTAACCTACGAGCAGTACTTC. The V and J genes are TRBV4-1 and TRBJ2-7; no reliable D call. The CDR3 is made up of 14 amino acids. V lost 0 bases and J 2 bases, leaving 8 bases between the germline ends. Germline CDR1 MGHRA, CDR2 YSYEKL.

In DNA, the CDR3 is TGTGCCACCAGCTACAGGGAGCTAAACACTGAAGCTTTCTTT. Translating gives CATSYRELNTEAFF. V usage is TRBV15 and J usage is TRBJ1-1, with D possibly TRBD1 on 6 matching bases. This CDR3 comprises 14 residues. With 5 bases removed from V and 2 bases from J, the gap between germline ends came to 12 bases. Germline CDR1 and CDR2: LNHNV and YYDKDF (reference sequence).

The chain is built from TRBV19 and TRBJ2-1; 11 nucleotides align to TRBD2. CDR1 and CDR2 (germline): LNHDA, SQIVND (reference sequence). The CDR3 has 17 amino acids. V trimming: 6 bases; J trimming: 4 bases; junction bases outside the gene matches: 11. DNA of the CDR3: TGTGCCAGTAGCACAGGGTGGGGGACTAGCGGATACAATGAGCAGTTCTTC. Its protein is CASSTGWGTSGYNEQFF.

This clone was picked up one time. The chain recombines TRBV6-6 with TRBJ1-1; 8 nucleotides agree with TRBD1. This CDR3 is 14 amino acids long. With V trimmed by 0 bases and J by 4 bases, 1 base remained unmatched. CDR1 and CDR2 from the germline V gene are MNHNY and SVGAGI (reference sequence). The CDR3 coding sequence is TGTGCCAGCAGTTACTCTACAGGGGGCACTGAAGCTTTCTTT. This gives the protein CASSYSTGGTEAFF.

The chain has TRBV7-2 and TRBJ1-2; 8 nucleotides match TRBD1. CDR1 and CDR2 (germline): SGHTA, FQGNSA. V was clipped by 6 bases and J by 7 bases; unmatched bases: 10. The CDR3 loop spans 14 amino acids. CDR3 residues: CASSPTGDLGGYTF. CDR3 DNA: TGTGCCAGCAGTCCGACAGGGGATTTGGGTGGCTACACCTTC.

The V and J genes are TRBV12-5 and TRBJ2-4, with a tentative D call TRBD1 (6 bases). This CDR3 contains 12 residues. Trimming took 8 bases from V and 5 from J, leaving 10 bases between them. Germline assignment: CDR1 LGHNT and CDR2 FRNRAP. The CDR3 here is CASWGLENIQYF. The CDR3 DNA is TGTGCTAGTTGGGGGCTAGAAAACATTCAGTACTTC. The full variable domain, its missing parts supplied by reference TRBV12-5 and TRBJ2-4, is DARVTQTPRHKVTEMGQEVTMRCQPILGHNTVFWYRQTMMQGLELLAYFRNRAPLDDSGMPKDRFSAEMPDATLATLKIQPSEPRDSAVYFCASWGLENIQYFGAGTRLSVL.

This clone has a handful of counts. The chain carries TRBV7-9 and TRBJ1-2; D is ambiguous. The CDR3 contains 16 residues. Germline loops: CDR1 SEHNR, CDR2 FQNEAQ (reference sequence). With 2 bases removed from V and 0 bases from J, the gap between germline ends came to 13 bases. CDR3 sequence reads: CASSLFRVATNYGYTF. CDR3 nucleotides: TGTGCCAGCAGCTTATTTCGGGTGGCCACTAACTATGGCTACACCTTC. The full variable domain, with the rest looked up from reference TRBV7-9 and TRBJ1-2, is DTGVSQNPRHKITKRGQNVTFRCDPISEHNRLYWYRQTLGQGPEFLTYFQNEAQLEKSRLLSDRFSAERPKGSFSTLEIQRTEQGDSAMYLCASSLFRVATNYGYTFGSGTRLTVV.

The chain recombines TRBV7-2 with TRBJ2-1; 11 positions match TRBD2. The junction had 9 bases not matched to a gene; V was cut back by 7 bases and J by 7 bases. Germline V gives CDR1 SGHTA, CDR2 FQGNSA. CDR3 size: 15 residues. CDR3 protein: CASTQRLAGTNEQFF. CDR3 nucleotide sequence: TGTGCCAGCACCCAACGACTAGCGGGGACGAATGAGCAGTTCTTC.

V gene TRBV18 combines with J gene TRBJ1-1; D is possibly TRBD1 (6 bases). CDR3 size: 15 residues. V was trimmed by 3 bases and J by 2 bases, leaving 13 bases between them. CDR1 KGHSH and CDR2 LQKENI come from the germline V gene. The chain's CDR3 is CASSPPGTTNTEAFF. The CDR3 DNA reads TGTGCCAGCTCACCTCCCGGGACAACAAACACTGAAGCTTTCTTT.

The V gene is TRBV5-6, the J gene TRBJ2-4; possible D gene TRBD2, 6 bases. Germline values: CDR1 SGHDT, CDR2 YYEEEE. CDR3 length equals 16 residues. The ends were cut back, 6 bases at V and 2 bases at J, with 18 bases in the middle. In nucleotides, the CDR3 is TGTGCCAGCACCTTCGGCTGGGGGAGGACCAAAAACATTCAGTACTTC. Its protein is CASTFGWGRTKNIQYF.

The rearrangement links TRBV5-6 to TRBJ2-1; D is unclear. The CDR3 is 15 residues long. Trimming stripped 2 bases from V and 0 bases from J, with 9 bases between. Germline V gene data show CDR1 as SGHDT and CDR2 as YYEEEE. CDR3 sequence (DNA): TGTGCCAGCAGCTTACTATCGAGCTCCTACAATGAGCAGTTCTTC. It specifies CASSLLSSSYNEQFF.

This clone was counted only a few times. DNA of the CDR3: TGTGCCAGCAGTACACAACAGGGTAACGGAAACACCATATATTTT. Residues: CASSTQQGNGNTIYF. V is TRBV28 and J is TRBJ1-3; perhaps TRBD1 as D (6 bases). Trimming stripped 5 bases from V and 4 bases from J, with 15 bases between. The CDR3 extends over 15 amino acids. Germline assignment: CDR1 MDHEN and CDR2 SYDVKM.

The J gene is TRBJ1-1, the V gene TRBV28, with 8 bases that match TRBD1. CDR1 and CDR2 from the germline V gene are MDHEN and SYDVKM. There are 14 residues in the CDR3. J was trimmed by 11 bases and V by 8 bases; bases with no gene match: 16. The CDR3 region has the DNA TGTGCCAGCCCTAAGGACAGGGAAGAGCCAGGCGCTTTCTTT. As protein: CASPKDREEPGAFF.

This rearrangement joins TRBV29-1 to TRBJ2-5; 8 nucleotides line up with TRBD1. J gave up 4 bases and V 0 bases, and 10 bases lay outside the gene matches. CDR3 size: 16 residues. The germline CDR1 and CDR2 sequences are SQVTM and ANQGSEA. The CDR3 DNA is TGCAGCGTTGAAGATCGTAGGTCAGGGGGCGGAGAGACCCAGTACTTC. It is translated as CSVEDRRSGGGETQYF.

The chain is built from TRBV9 and TRBJ2-3; perhaps TRBD2 as D (5 bases). V lost 0 bases and J lost 1, with 9 bases in between. The CDR3 consists of 15 residues. CDR1 is SGDLS, CDR2 YYNGEE, per germline. In DNA, the CDR3 is TGTGCCAGCAGCGTAGAGTCTAGCCGCACAGATACGCAGTATTTT. Its protein product is CASSVESSRTDTQYF.

This chain links TRBV28 with TRBJ2-2, with TRBD1 matching 7 bases. Germline V gives CDR1 MDHEN, CDR2 SYDVKM. With V trimmed by 2 bases and J by 5 bases, 5 bases remained unmatched. This CDR3 comprises 15 residues. For the CDR3, the DNA is TGTGCCAGCAGTTTAGGTGGCAGGGGGACCGGGGAGCTGTTTTTT. Translating it yields CASSLGGRGTGELFF.

The chain carries TRBV19 and TRBJ1-6; perhaps TRBD1 as D (5 bases). V dropped 6 bases and J dropped 0 bases, with 12 bases sitting between them. The CDR3 runs 16 residues. Germline V gives CDR1 LNHDA, CDR2 SQIVND (reference sequence). The CDR3 here is CASRRGPSSYNSPLHF. In DNA, the CDR3 is TGTGCCAGTAGGCGGGGACCGAGCTCCTATAATTCACCCCTCCACTTT.

The chain couples TRBV28 to TRBJ2-7; 10 nucleotides agree with TRBD1. The CDR3 totals 17 residues. The V and J ends lost 7 bases and 2 bases, in that order; junction bases with no gene match: 14. Germline V gene sequence: CDR1 MDHEN, CDR2 SYDVKM. The CDR3 sequence is CASTAGQGVRLAYEQYF. The CDR3 region has the DNA TGTGCCAGCACAGCAGGACAGGGGGTCCGGCTGGCCTACGAGCAGTACTTC.

This clone was observed once. This chain uses TRBV21-1 with TRBJ2-3; TRBD2 reflects the table's D call only, with no check against the DNA. TRBV21-1 is recorded as a pseudogene. This CDR3 is built from 21 residues. CDR3 amino acids: CASSSIQLGGRCRRYTDTQYF. In nucleotides, the CDR3 is TGTGCCAGCAGCTCCATTCAACTCGGCGGGAGGTGCCGCCGCTATACAGATACGCAGTATTTT.